The rows below give T cell receptor beta chains drawn from one sample of a study of CD8 T cells in ankylosing spondylitis. TCRdb reprocessed the 5' RACE reads via MiXCR and lists one record per CDR3 protein. The data contain roughly 180,000 distinct CDR3 sequences, approximately 9.9% of them seen just once; the ten biggest clones take up around 15%. Sequenced: blood, either unsorted or a sorted T cell fraction (not recorded which). All receptors come from a female donor with ankylosing spondylitis or in good health (not recorded which). The CDR3 runs from the conserved cysteine through the conserved F or W. D genes are given only for firm matches. Clone size is stated in some rows and not others, as once, few, many or a class when expanded.

j_call: TRBJ1-1; clone_size: -; v_call: TRBV7-9; d_call: -; cdr3_nt: TGTGCCAGCAGCCCGGGACGTATAGAAGCTTTCTTT; cdr3_aa: CASSPGRIEAFF
j_call: TRBJ1-4; clone_size: -; v_call: TRBV12-3/TRBV12-4; d_call: -; cdr3_nt: TGTGCCAGCAGCTCCGGGTCAGCGGATGAAAAACTGTTTTTT; cdr3_aa: CASSSGSADEKLFF
j_call: TRBJ2-3; clone_size: -; v_call: TRBV7-6; d_call: -; cdr3_nt: TGTGCCAGCAGCTTATCCCCTACTAGCACAGATACGCAGTATTTT; cdr3_aa: CASSLSPTSTDTQYF
j_call: TRBJ2-7; clone_size: few; v_call: TRBV27; d_call: TRBD2; cdr3_nt: TGTGCCAGCAGTCGACTAGCGGCGCCCTCCTACGAGCAGTACTTC; cdr3_aa: CASSRLAAPSYEQYF
j_call: TRBJ1-1; clone_size: -; v_call: TRBV3-1; d_call: -; cdr3_nt: TGTGCCAGCAGCCAAGAGGACACTGAAGCTTTCTTT; cdr3_aa: CASSQEDTEAFF
j_call: TRBJ2-7; clone_size: few; v_call: TRBV28; d_call: TRBD1; cdr3_nt: TGTGCCAGCAGTCCCCGGGACAGCACCTACGAGCAGTACTTC; cdr3_aa: CASSPRDSTYEQYF
j_call: TRBJ1-6; clone_size: -; v_call: TRBV27; d_call: -; cdr3_nt: TGTGCCAGCAGTCACTACGCCGGGCTACGGGAGAATTCACCCCTCCACTTT; cdr3_aa: CASSHYAGLRENSPLHF
j_call: TRBJ1-4; clone_size: few; v_call: TRBV7-9; d_call: -; cdr3_nt: TGTGCCAGCAGCTTCCCCGCGGACAGTGCTAATGAAAAACTGTTTTTT; cdr3_aa: CASSFPADSANEKLFF
j_call: TRBJ2-1; clone_size: -; v_call: TRBV6-2/TRBV6-3; d_call: -; cdr3_nt: TGTGCCAGCCGTGGGATAGACCTATACAATGAGCAGTTCTTC; cdr3_aa: CASRGIDLYNEQFF
j_call: TRBJ2-7; clone_size: few; v_call: TRBV27; d_call: -; cdr3_nt: TGTGCCAGCAGCCCCCGCACAGGGCCCTTCTACGAGCAGTACTTC; cdr3_aa: CASSPRTGPFYEQYF
j_call: TRBJ1-1; clone_size: -; v_call: TRBV6-2/TRBV6-3; d_call: -; cdr3_nt: TGTGCCAGCAAAGAGAGTGGGGACACTGAAGCTTTCTTT; cdr3_aa: CASKESGDTEAFF
j_call: TRBJ2-7; clone_size: few; v_call: TRBV4-3; d_call: -; cdr3_nt: TGCGCCAGCAGCCAAGATGAGGACACAGCTTTCTACGAGCAGTACTTC; cdr3_aa: CASSQDEDTAFYEQYF
j_call: TRBJ2-3; clone_size: -; v_call: TRBV4-1; d_call: -; cdr3_nt: TGCGCCAGCAGCCAAGATCGCTCTAATACGCAGTATTTT; cdr3_aa: CASSQDRSNTQYF
j_call: TRBJ2-7; clone_size: -; v_call: TRBV20-1; d_call: TRBD2; cdr3_nt: TGCAGTGCTAGAATGAAGCGGGAGGTCCTCTACGAGCAGTACTTC; cdr3_aa: CSARMKREVLYEQYF
j_call: TRBJ1-1; clone_size: few; v_call: TRBV9; d_call: -; cdr3_nt: TGTGCCAGCAGCGTAGAGGGGGGATCGAACACTGAAGCTTTCTTT; cdr3_aa: CASSVEGGSNTEAFF
j_call: TRBJ2-1; clone_size: few; v_call: TRBV27; d_call: -; cdr3_nt: TGTGCCAGCAGTTTATGGGCCAGCTCCTACAATGAGCAGTTCTTC; cdr3_aa: CASSLWASSYNEQFF
j_call: TRBJ2-1; clone_size: few; v_call: TRBV15; d_call: -; cdr3_nt: TGTGCCACCAGCCCCTGGCGCGTGCAGGGGTCCTACAATGAGCAGTTCTTC; cdr3_aa: CATSPWRVQGSYNEQFF
j_call: TRBJ2-7; clone_size: many; v_call: TRBV25-1; d_call: -; cdr3_nt: TGTGCCGCCAAGGGGGACGAGCAGTACTTC; cdr3_aa: CAAKGDEQYF
j_call: TRBJ2-2; clone_size: -; v_call: TRBV6-5; d_call: TRBD1; cdr3_nt: TGTGCCAGCAGTTACTCGCAGGGGGAGATGGGGGAGCTGTTTTTT; cdr3_aa: CASSYSQGEMGELFF
j_call: TRBJ1-3; clone_size: many; v_call: TRBV7-9; d_call: -; cdr3_nt: TGTGCCAGCCCCCGGGATGGAAACACCATATATTTT; cdr3_aa: CASPRDGNTIYF
j_call: TRBJ2-7; clone_size: -; v_call: TRBV9; d_call: TRBD2; cdr3_nt: TGTGCCAGCAGCGCTAGCGGGAATGATGACGAGCAGTACTTC; cdr3_aa: CASSASGNDDEQYF
j_call: TRBJ1-1; clone_size: -; v_call: TRBV15; d_call: -; cdr3_nt: TGTGCCACCAGCAGAGAGGGGAGGAACACTGAAGCTTTCTTT; cdr3_aa: CATSREGRNTEAFF
j_call: TRBJ1-2; clone_size: -; v_call: TRBV27; d_call: -; cdr3_nt: TGTGCCAGCAGTTCTGCGGGGGGGCGCGGCTACACCTTC; cdr3_aa: CASSSAGGRGYTF
j_call: TRBJ2-1; clone_size: few; v_call: TRBV5-6; d_call: TRBD2; cdr3_nt: TGTGCCAGCAGCTCCATAACGGGAGGGGAGGAGTATTGGGATGAGCAGTTCTTC; cdr3_aa: CASSSITGGEEYWDEQFF
j_call: TRBJ2-7; clone_size: -; v_call: TRBV12-3/TRBV12-4; d_call: TRBD2; cdr3_nt: TGTACCTTCAGTTTAGCGGGGCGTGCAGATCCTTACTCCTACGAGCAGTACTTC; cdr3_aa: CTFSLAGRADPYSYEQYF
j_call: TRBJ2-7; clone_size: -; v_call: TRBV2; d_call: TRBD2; cdr3_nt: TGTGCCAGCACGACAGCGGGGACCTACGAGCAGTACTTC; cdr3_aa: CASTTAGTYEQYF
j_call: TRBJ2-7; clone_size: -; v_call: TRBV6-5; d_call: TRBD2; cdr3_nt: TGTGCCAGCAGTTACGCCTTAGCGGGAGGGAGCTCCTACGAGCAGTACTTC; cdr3_aa: CASSYALAGGSSYEQYF
j_call: TRBJ2-7; clone_size: -; v_call: TRBV4-3; d_call: -; cdr3_nt: TGCGCCAGCAGCACCGGACACCTGCCCACCTACGAGCAGTACTTC; cdr3_aa: CASSTGHLPTYEQYF
j_call: TRBJ2-2; clone_size: few; v_call: TRBV4-2; d_call: -; cdr3_nt: TGTGCCAGCAGCAGTCCGGGTCCAACTCTATTTACCGCGAACACCGGGGAGCTGTTTTTT; cdr3_aa: CASSSPGPTLFTANTGELFF
j_call: TRBJ1-1; clone_size: -; v_call: TRBV7-9; d_call: -; cdr3_nt: TGTGCCAGCGCCGCCACGGGGTTTGCTGAAGCTTTCTTT; cdr3_aa: CASAATGFAEAFF
j_call: TRBJ2-1; clone_size: -; v_call: TRBV15; d_call: -; cdr3_nt: TGTGCCACCAGCAGACTTAGCGTTGAGCAGTTCTTC; cdr3_aa: CATSRLSVEQFF
j_call: TRBJ1-6; clone_size: -; v_call: TRBV4-1; d_call: -; cdr3_nt: TGCGCCAGCAGCCAAGAGGGACCTGGCAGTAATTCACCCCTCCACTTT; cdr3_aa: CASSQEGPGSNSPLHF
j_call: TRBJ2-3; clone_size: -; v_call: TRBV28; d_call: -; cdr3_nt: TGTGCCAGCAGTCCCTGGGGCAGGGCCACAGATACGCAGTATTTT; cdr3_aa: CASSPWGRATDTQYF
j_call: TRBJ2-5; clone_size: few; v_call: TRBV7-6; d_call: TRBD1; cdr3_nt: TGTGCCAGCAGCTCGTTGGACAGGGGGCAATTACAAGAGACCCAGTACTTC; cdr3_aa: CASSSLDRGQLQETQYF
j_call: TRBJ2-5; clone_size: -; v_call: TRBV7-9; d_call: TRBD1; cdr3_nt: TGTGCCAGCAGCGGGACAGGACGACAAGAGACCCAGTACTTC; cdr3_aa: CASSGTGRQETQYF
j_call: TRBJ2-1; clone_size: -; v_call: TRBV6-6; d_call: -; cdr3_nt: TGTGCCAGCAGTTACCTTGACAGAAATGAGCAGTTCTTC; cdr3_aa: CASSYLDRNEQFF
j_call: TRBJ2-1; clone_size: few; v_call: TRBV27; d_call: -; cdr3_nt: TGTGCCAGCAGTATTTCCGGTGAGAATGAGCAGTTCTTC; cdr3_aa: CASSISGENEQFF
j_call: TRBJ2-1; clone_size: many; v_call: TRBV7-9; d_call: -; cdr3_nt: TGTGCCAGCAGTCCACAGGGAAGCTCCTACAATGAGCAGTTCTTC; cdr3_aa: CASSPQGSSYNEQFF
j_call: TRBJ2-1; clone_size: -; v_call: TRBV2; d_call: TRBD2; cdr3_nt: TGTGCCAGCATCCGGGAGGGCCCCTACAATGAGCAGTTCTTC; cdr3_aa: CASIREGPYNEQFF
j_call: TRBJ2-1; clone_size: -; v_call: TRBV11-2; d_call: TRBD2; cdr3_nt: TGTGCCAGCAGCTTTGGGGCTAGCGGGTCGGCGCGGCAGTTCTTC; cdr3_aa: CASSFGASGSARQFF
j_call: TRBJ2-7; clone_size: -; v_call: TRBV6-5; d_call: -; cdr3_nt: TGTGCCAGCAGTAACCAGGTGGGGGAGCCCGGAGTTGGGCAGTACTTC; cdr3_aa: CASSNQVGEPGVGQYF
j_call: TRBJ1-6; clone_size: few; v_call: TRBV5-5; d_call: -; cdr3_nt: TGTGCCAGCATCCTCGGAGCCTACGAGGAGTCACCCCTCCACTTT; cdr3_aa: CASILGAYEESPLHF
j_call: TRBJ2-2; clone_size: -; v_call: TRBV12-3/TRBV12-4; d_call: -; cdr3_nt: TGTGCCAGCAGTTTTGGGACGTCGCCGCTGTTTTTT; cdr3_aa: CASSFGTSPLFF
j_call: TRBJ2-3; clone_size: few; v_call: TRBV12-3/TRBV12-4; d_call: -; cdr3_nt: TGTGCCAGCAGCCGACTCAAGACGGGAGATACGCAGTATTTT; cdr3_aa: CASSRLKTGDTQYF
j_call: TRBJ2-1; clone_size: few; v_call: TRBV4-1; d_call: -; cdr3_nt: TGCGCCAGCAGCCCGGGGGCGGGAGAAGTTGAGCAGTTCTTC; cdr3_aa: CASSPGAGEVEQFF
j_call: TRBJ2-7; clone_size: -; v_call: TRBV7-9; d_call: TRBD1; cdr3_nt: TGTGCCCGGGGACAGAATCTACACGAGCAGTACTTC; cdr3_aa: CARGQNLHEQYF
j_call: TRBJ2-5; clone_size: -; v_call: TRBV7-9; d_call: -; cdr3_nt: TGTGCCAGCAGCTTCCGCAGGGGGACTCGGGAAGAGACCCAGTACTTC; cdr3_aa: CASSFRRGTREETQYF
j_call: TRBJ2-1; clone_size: many; v_call: TRBV7-6; d_call: -; cdr3_nt: TGTGCCAGCAGCTACCGCGGGGTATCCTACAATGAGCAGTTCTTC; cdr3_aa: CASSYRGVSYNEQFF